Listed here are 20 T cell receptor beta chains from one sample, sequenced in a study of cytomegalovirus exposure and HLA in healthy donors. 13 Jbeta primers and 60 Vbeta primers were used for the PCR. Data came from immunoSEQ multiplex PCR; TCRdb stores just in-frame clones and leaves some out. There are 150,000 to 200,000 clones in the sample; 65% to 85% occur only once, and 0.77% lies in the top ten. Input material: PBMCs. The source is a woman between 18 and 29 years old in good health and CMV-seronegative.

V and J are TRBV6-5 and TRBJ2-1; no definite D call. Germline assignment: CDR1 MNHEY and CDR2 SVGAGI. This CDR3 spans 12 amino acids. V was trimmed by 6 bases and J by 6 bases, leaving 9 bases between them. CDR3 DNA sequence: TGTGCCAGCAGCTCCAGATCCAATGAGCAGTTCTTC. Translating gives CASSSRSNEQFF.

The chain has TRBV29-1 and TRBJ2-7; tentative D call: TRBD2 (6 bases). V lost 1 base and J lost 7, with 17 bases in between. The length of the CDR3 is 14 residues. In germline, CDR1 is SQVTM, CDR2 ANQGSEA. The CDR3 loop is CSVEARSGSREQYF. In DNA form, the CDR3 reads TGCAGCGTTGAAGCACGTAGCGGATCCCGGGAGCAGTACTTC.

This clone has only one observation. The rearrangement links TRBV27 to TRBJ2-3; tentatively, D is TRBD2 (8 bases). The length of the CDR3 is 20 residues. The V gene's germline CDR1 is MNHEY and CDR2 SMNVEV (reference sequence). Trimming took off 5 bases at V and 9 bases at J, with 36 bases between the two ends. CDR3 amino acids: CASSRHKPTGQTAAGGTQYF. The CDR3 DNA follows: TGTGCCAGCAGTCGACACAAGCCTACGGGACAGACGGCGGCGGGGGGCACGCAGTATTTT.

The rearrangement links TRBV29-1 to TRBJ2-7; a possible D gene is TRBD1 (6 bases). Trimming shortened V by 4 bases and J by 6 bases, and 13 bases separated the two germline ends. The CDR3 consists of 12 residues. Germline CDR1 SQVTM, CDR2 ANQGSEA. The CDR3 sequence: CSVGNRAVEQYF. CDR3 DNA sequence: TGCAGCGTTGGGAACAGGGCGGTCGAGCAGTACTTC.

The rearrangement joins TRBV28 to TRBJ1-1; no definite D call. CDR1 MDHEN and CDR2 SYDVKM come from the germline V gene. The V end was cut by 7 bases, the J end by 11 bases, with 17 bases between. CDR3 length: 12 residues. For the CDR3, the DNA is TGTGCCAGCATGACCCCCAAGTCGGGGGCTTTCTTT. Translated: CASMTPKSGAFF.

The chain employs TRBV5-1 and TRBJ1-3; no clear D. Deletions cut 2 bases from V and 0 bases from J, with 9 bases between. Germline assignment: CDR1 SGHRS and CDR2 YFSETQ. The CDR3 extends over 15 amino acids. CDR3 in amino acids: CASSFEGSSGNTIYF. The DNA for the CDR3 is TGCGCCAGCAGCTTCGAGGGTAGCTCTGGAAACACCATATATTTT.

This clone was seen a single time. CDR3 sequence (DNA): TGTGCCAGCACGGAGGTTGCAACTAATGAAAAACTGTTTTTT. Translated, it gives CASTEVATNEKLFF. The gene calls are TRBV6-6 and TRBJ1-4; no reliable D call. CDR1 and CDR2 (germline): MNHNY, SVGAGI (reference sequence). The V and J ends lost 7 bases and 0 bases respectively, with 9 bases between them. The CDR3 has 14 amino acids.

The V call is TRBV6-4, the J call TRBJ1-2, with 7 bases aligning to TRBD1. The J segment lost 6 bases and the V segment lost 8 bases, leaving 9 bases of the junction unmatched. This CDR3 has 13 amino acids. The germline V gene encodes CDR1 MRHNA and CDR2 SNTAGT. CDR3 amino acids: CASARDRDNGYTF. In DNA, the CDR3 is TGTGCCAGCGCGCGCGACAGGGATAATGGCTACACCTTC.

This chain uses TRBV7-9 with TRBJ2-7; 14 bases agree with TRBD2. There are 14 residues in the CDR3. J gave up 5 bases and V 4 bases, and 1 base lay outside the gene matches. The germline CDR1 and CDR2 sequences are SEHNR and FQNEAQ (reference sequence). The CDR3 loop is CASSSGLAGDEQYF. DNA of the CDR3: TGTGCCAGCAGCTCGGGACTAGCGGGAGACGAGCAGTACTTC.

The chain combines TRBV7-8 with TRBJ1-6; D ambiguous. The germline V gene encodes CDR1 SGHVS and CDR2 FQNEAQ. Deletions cut 2 bases from V and 6 bases from J, with 14 bases between. The CDR3 loop spans 16 amino acids. The CDR3 here is CASSLRRAGLNSPLHF. CDR3 in DNA: TGTGCCAGCAGCTTAAGACGGGCGGGTCTTAATTCACCCCTCCACTTT.

The chain joins TRBV14 to TRBJ2-7, with 11 positions matching TRBD2. V was clipped by 10 bases and J by 3 bases; unmatched bases: 2. CDR3 length: 12 residues. Germline assignment: CDR1 SGHDN and CDR2 FVKESK. The chain's CDR3 is CATGTSGYEQYF. The CDR3 nucleotides are TGTGCCACCGGGACTAGCGGCTACGAGCAGTACTTC. The whole variable domain, filled in from reference TRBV14 and TRBJ2-7, reads EAGVTQFPSHSVIEKGQTVTLRCDPISGHDNLYWYRRVMGKEIKFLLHFVKESKQDESGMPNNRFLAERTGGTYSTLKVQPAELEDSGVYFCATGTSGYEQYFGPGTRLTVT.

This rearrangement joins TRBV28 to TRBJ1-2; no clear D. This CDR3 has 14 amino acids. Germline loops: CDR1 MDHEN, CDR2 SYDVKM. V shed 5 bases and J shed 6 bases, with 16 bases lying between them. In DNA form, the CDR3 reads TGTGCCAGCAGTCCGGGATCCCGCTGGCATGGCTACACCTTC. Translating gives CASSPGSRWHGYTF.

This chain joins TRBV6-1 and TRBJ1-5, with a weak D call TRBD1 (6 bases). The V end lost 10 bases, the J end lost 6 bases, and 22 bases lay between the germline ends. The V gene's germline CDR1 is MNHNS and CDR2 SASEGT. This CDR3 has 15 residues. The CDR3 DNA is TGTGCCACGAGGGGGGGCGCTGATGTTGGTCAGCCCCAGCATTTT. Its protein is CATRGGADVGQPQHF.

The chain recombines TRBV27 with TRBJ2-1; 7 bases align to TRBD2. With 3 bases clipped from V and 4 bases from J, the junction kept 3 bases outside the gene matches. CDR1 and CDR2 from the germline V gene are MNHEY and SMNVEV (reference sequence). This CDR3 region has 14 residues. CDR3 nucleotides: TGTGCCAGCAGTTTCGGCGGGAGATACAATGAGCAGTTCTTC. It yields the protein CASSFGGRYNEQFF.

Written as DNA, the CDR3 is TGTGCCAGCTCACTCCCACTAGCGGGAGGGAACGAGCAGTACTTC. Its protein product is CASSLPLAGGNEQYF. The chain links TRBV18 to TRBJ2-7, with 13 bases that match TRBD2. The CDR3 runs 15 residues. Germline CDR1 KGHSH, CDR2 LQKENI. The J segment lost 5 bases and the V segment lost 4 bases, leaving 5 bases of the junction unmatched. The variable domain in full, with the rest retrieved from reference TRBV18 and TRBJ2-7, is NAGVMQNPRHLVRRRGQEARLRCSPMKGHSHVYWYRQLPEEGLKFMVYLQKENIIDESGMPKERFSAEFPKEGPSILRIQQVVRGDSAAYFCASSLPLAGGNEQYFGPGTRLTVT.

This sequence joins TRBV5-1 and TRBJ2-1, with D unclear. The CDR3 is 14 residues long. Germline V gene lookup returns CDR1 SGHRS and CDR2 YFSETQ. The V and J ends lost 1 base and 3 bases respectively, with 8 bases between them. The CDR3 nucleotides read TGCGCCAGCAGCTTGATGGGCGACTACAATGAGCAGTTCTTC. Residues: CASSLMGDYNEQFF.

V gene TRBV6-1 combines with J gene TRBJ2-4, with D possibly being TRBD1 (5 bases). V lost 4 bases, J lost 15 bases, and 13 bases lay in between. The CDR3 spans 11 residues. CDR1 and CDR2 from the germline V gene are MNHNS and SASEGT. CDR3 region: CASSGTFVPYF. The DNA for the CDR3 is TGTGCCAGCAGTGGGACATTTGTACCGTACTTC.

The chain has TRBV28 and TRBJ1-4, with D maybe TRBD1 (6 bases). This CDR3 spans 15 amino acids. V dropped 5 bases and J dropped 8 bases, with 18 bases sitting between them. The germline CDR1 and CDR2 sequences are MDHEN and SYDVKM. CDR3 amino acids: CASSIPTGPEEKLFF. The CDR3 DNA reads TGTGCCAGCAGTATCCCGACAGGCCCGGAGGAAAAACTGTTTTTT. Using reference TRBV28 and TRBJ1-4 for the parts outside the CDR3, the full variable domain is DVKVTQSSRYLVKRTGEKVFLECVQDMDHENMFWYRQDPGLGLRLIYFSYDVKMKEKGDIPEGYSVSREKKERFSLILESASTNQTSMYLCASSIPTGPEEKLFFGSGTQLSVL.

This clone was observed a handful of times. Within the sample, other DNA sequences also encode this same CDR3. The rearrangement links TRBV6-4 to TRBJ2-2; perhaps TRBD2 as D (6 bases). Between the trimmed V and J ends, which lost 9 bases and 2 bases, there was a span of 19 bases. The CDR3 extends over 16 amino acids. The germline V gene has CDR1 MRHNA and CDR2 SNTAGT. CDR3 sequence: CARGLRVYKNTGELFF. The CDR3 nucleotides read TGTGCCAGGGGACTTAGAGTGTACAAAAACACCGGGGAGCTGTTTTTT.

This clone has just a few counts. The rearrangement links TRBV7-9 to TRBJ2-1, with TRBD1 matching over 9 bases. This CDR3 comprises 17 residues. CDR1 and CDR2 from the germline V gene are SEHNR and FQNEAQ (reference sequence). With V trimmed by 0 bases and J by 8 bases, 11 bases remained unmatched. This CDR3 is CASSLALFGTGSHEQFF. CDR3 bases: TGTGCCAGCAGCTTAGCGCTCTTTGGGACAGGGAGTCATGAGCAGTTCTTC.